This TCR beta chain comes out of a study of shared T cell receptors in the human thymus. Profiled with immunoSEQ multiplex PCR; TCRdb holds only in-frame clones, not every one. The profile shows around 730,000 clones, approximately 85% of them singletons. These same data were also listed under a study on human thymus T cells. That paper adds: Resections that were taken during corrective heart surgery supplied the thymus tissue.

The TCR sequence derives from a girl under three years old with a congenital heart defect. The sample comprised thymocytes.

CDR3 region: CASSLDRGLLSGNTIYF. The CDR3 bases are TGTGCCAGCAGCCTGGACAGGGGGCTCCTCTCTGGAAACACCATATATTTT. The J gene is TRBJ1-3, the V gene TRBV7-6; 11 nucleotides agree with TRBD1. The CDR3 spans 17 residues. Per the germline V gene, CDR1 is SGHVS and CDR2 is FNYEAQ. V trimming: 5 bases; J trimming: 0 bases; junction bases outside the gene matches: 6.